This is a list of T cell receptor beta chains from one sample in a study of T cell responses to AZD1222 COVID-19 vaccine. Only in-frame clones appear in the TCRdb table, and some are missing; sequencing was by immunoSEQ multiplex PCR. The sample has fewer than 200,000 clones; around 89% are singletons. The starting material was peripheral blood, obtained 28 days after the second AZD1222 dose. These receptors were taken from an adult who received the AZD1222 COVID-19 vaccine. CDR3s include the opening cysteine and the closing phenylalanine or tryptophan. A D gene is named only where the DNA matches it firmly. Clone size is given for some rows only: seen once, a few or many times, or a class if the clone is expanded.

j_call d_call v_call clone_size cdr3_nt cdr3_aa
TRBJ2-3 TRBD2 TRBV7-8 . TGTGCCAGCAGCTTAACGGCGCTAGCGGATACAGATACGCAGTATTTT CASSLTALADTDTQYF
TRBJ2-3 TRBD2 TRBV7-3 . TGTGCCAGCAGCTCAGCGGGAGGTTCAGATACGCAGTATTTT CASSSAGGSDTQYF
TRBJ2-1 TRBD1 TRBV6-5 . TGTGCCAGCAGTCGGGACAGGGGATACAATGAGCAGTTCTTC CASSRDRGYNEQFF
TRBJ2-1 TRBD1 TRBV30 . TGTGCCTGGAGTCCAGAAACAGGGGGTAGTTTTTACAATGAGCAGTTCTTC CAWSPETGGSFYNEQFF
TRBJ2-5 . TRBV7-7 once TGTGCTAGCAGCTTAGCGGTGGGCGAACTACAAGAGACCCAGTACTTC CASSLAVGELQETQYF
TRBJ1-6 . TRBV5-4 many TGTGCCAGCAGCTTAAGTGGAGAAGCAGGTTCACCCCTCCACTTT CASSLSGEAGSPLHF
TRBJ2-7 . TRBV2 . TGTGCCAGCAGTAATGGCAGGGGCCCGTACGAGCAGTACTTC CASSNGRGPYEQYF
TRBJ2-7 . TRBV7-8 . TGTGCCAGCAGCTCCGAGGGAAGGACAGCCGCCTACGAGCAGTACTTC CASSSEGRTAAYEQYF
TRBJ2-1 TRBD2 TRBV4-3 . TGCGCCAGCAGCCAAGACGCAGCGGGAGAATATGAGCAGTTCTTC CASSQDAAGEYEQFF
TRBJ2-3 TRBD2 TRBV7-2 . TGTGCCAGCAGCTCCCTAGCGGGAGTTTCAGATACGCAGTATTTT CASSSLAGVSDTQYF
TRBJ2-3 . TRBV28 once TGTGCCAGCAGCGAACCTCAGGATACGCAGTATTTT CASSEPQDTQYF
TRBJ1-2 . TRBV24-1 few TGTGCCACCAGTGCCCCGGTGGGGGGTAGAGATGGCTACACCTTC CATSAPVGGRDGYTF
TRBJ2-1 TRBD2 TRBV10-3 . TGTGCCATCAGTGAGCGGGAGCAGCGGGGACACAATGAGCAGTTCTTC CAISEREQRGHNEQFF
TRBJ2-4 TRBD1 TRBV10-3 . TGTGCCATCAGTGGGACAGGGGTGGAAAACATTCAGTACTTC CAISGTGVENIQYF
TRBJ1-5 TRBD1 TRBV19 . TGTGCCAGTAGTATCCCGACAGGGTCCAATCAGCCCCAGCATTTT CASSIPTGSNQPQHF
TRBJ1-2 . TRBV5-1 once TGCGCCAGCAGCTTAAGGACCAGTAGCGGCTACACCTTC CASSLRTSSGYTF
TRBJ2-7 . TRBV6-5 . TGTGCCAGCAGTTACTCGAGTAGCGGAGCCTACGAGCAGTACTTC CASSYSSSGAYEQYF
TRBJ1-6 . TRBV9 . TGTGCCAGCAGCGTAGGGGTAGTAGGAAGTTCACCCCTCCACTTT CASSVGVVGSSPLHF
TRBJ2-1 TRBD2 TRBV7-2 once TGTGCCAGCAGCTTAGCGGGACTAGCGGGCTACAATGAGCAGTTCTTC CASSLAGLAGYNEQFF
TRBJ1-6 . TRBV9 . TGTGCCAGCAGCCCAGAGCAATCACCCCTCCACTTT CASSPEQSPLHF
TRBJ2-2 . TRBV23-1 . TGCGCCAGCAGTCAACTCCGAACCAGGGGCGGCACCGGGGAGCTGTTTTTT CASSQLRTRGGTGELFF
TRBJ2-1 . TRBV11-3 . TGTGCCAGCAGCTTAAACAGCAATGAGCAGTTCTTC CASSLNSNEQFF
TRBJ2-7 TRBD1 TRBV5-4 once TGTGCCAGCAGCTTGGAGGGACAGCTCTCCTACGAGCAGTACTTC CASSLEGQLSYEQYF
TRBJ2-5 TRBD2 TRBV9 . TGTGCCAGCAGCTTGGGGGCCAGCGGGAGTGCCTATCAAGAGACCCAGTACTTC CASSLGASGSAYQETQYF
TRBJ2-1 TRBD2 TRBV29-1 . TGCAGCGTTTGGAGCGGGAGATCGAATGAGCAGTTCTTC CSVWSGRSNEQFF
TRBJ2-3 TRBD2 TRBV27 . TGTGCCAGCAGTTTCAGACTAGCCCACCCCAGATCGCAGTATTTT CASSFRLAHPRSQYF
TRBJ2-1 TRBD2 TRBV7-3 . TGTGCCAGCAGCCCCTCTTGGCGGGAGTGGAATGAGCAGTTCTTC CASSPSWREWNEQFF
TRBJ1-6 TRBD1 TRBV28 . TGTGCCAGCAGATCACCGGGACAGGGCAATTCACCCCTCCACTTT CASRSPGQGNSPLHF
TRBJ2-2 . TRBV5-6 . TGTGCCAGCAGCTTGGTTGGGAGGCTGACCGGGGAGCTGTTTTTT CASSLVGRLTGELFF
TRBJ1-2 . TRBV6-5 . TGTGCCAGCAGTTCGAATCCGCACTATGGCTACACCTTC CASSSNPHYGYTF
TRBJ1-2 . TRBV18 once TGTGCCAGCTCACCAGAGGGGGGCTATGGCTACACCTTC CASSPEGGYGYTF